This paragraph covers one TCR beta chain sequence. CDR1 is KGHDR, CDR2 SFDVKD, per germline. V dropped 7 bases and J dropped 5; count of bases not matched to a gene: 6. The CDR3 is 15 residues long. The method was immunoSEQ multiplex PCR; TCRdb's version includes in-frame clones alone and lacks a portion of them. The sample gives roughly 150,000 clones, around 80% of which show up once; 7.2% is in the top ten. The data were obtained in a study of blood T cell repertoires in COVID-19. Study-wide background: The study drew acute and convalescent COVID-19 samples from the United States, Italy and Spain.

The chain carries TRBV24-1 and TRBJ2-5, with 13 positions matching TRBD2. Sequenced sample: peripheral blood. The sequence derives from a woman aged 50 to 65 in a cohort sampled during active or convalescent COVID-19. CDR3 residues: CATSDMTSGGETQYF. The CDR3 DNA sequence: TGTGCCACCAGCGACATGACTAGCGGGGGGGAGACCCAGTACTTC.